This TCR beta chain derives from a study of CD8+CD57+ T cells in acquired aplastic anemia. In patients chosen for sequencing, flow cytometry had shown CD8+CD57+ cell expansion. V was shortened by 0 bases and J by 4 bases, with 21 bases between the two germline ends. Germline V CDR1 and CDR2: SGHNT, YYREEE (reference sequence). The CDR3 runs to 18 residues. The TCR beta profiling, which covered VDJ combination and CDR3 sequence, was carried out using genomic DNA as the template. TCRdb re-derived calls from the reads in MiXCR, one entry per CDR3 protein. There are about 180,000 distinct CDR3 sequences in the sample; over 40% occur only once, and roughly 1.8% lies in the top ten. This clonotype was recorded at least ten times.

The rearrangement uses TRBV5-4 and TRBJ2-3, with D perhaps matching TRBD1 or TRBD2 (7 bases each). The sequence was obtained from a human donor with aplastic anemia. Material for sequencing was sorted CD4+, CD8+, or CD8+CD57+ T cells (not recorded which) from PBMCs. The CDR3: CASSLEKGAGDGADTQYF. The CDR3, as DNA: TGTGCCAGCAGCTTGGAGAAGGGGGCGGGAGATGGCGCAGATACGCAGTATTTT.